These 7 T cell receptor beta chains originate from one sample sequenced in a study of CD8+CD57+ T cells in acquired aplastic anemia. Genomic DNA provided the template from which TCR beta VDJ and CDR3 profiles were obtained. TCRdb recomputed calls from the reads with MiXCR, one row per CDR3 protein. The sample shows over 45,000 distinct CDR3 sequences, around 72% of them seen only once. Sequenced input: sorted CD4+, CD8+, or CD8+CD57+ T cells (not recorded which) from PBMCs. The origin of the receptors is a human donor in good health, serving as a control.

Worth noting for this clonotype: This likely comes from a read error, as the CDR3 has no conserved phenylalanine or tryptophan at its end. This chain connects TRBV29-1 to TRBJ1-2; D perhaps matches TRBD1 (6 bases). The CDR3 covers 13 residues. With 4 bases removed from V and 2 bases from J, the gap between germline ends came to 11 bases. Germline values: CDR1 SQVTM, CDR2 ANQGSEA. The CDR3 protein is CSVGGGQNYGYTS. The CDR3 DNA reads TGCAGCGTTGGGGGTGGACAGAACTATGGCTACACCTCC.

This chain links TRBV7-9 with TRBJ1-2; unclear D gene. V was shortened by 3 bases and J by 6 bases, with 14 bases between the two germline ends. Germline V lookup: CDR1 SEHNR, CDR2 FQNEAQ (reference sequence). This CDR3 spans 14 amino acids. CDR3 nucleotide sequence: TGTGCCAGCAGCTTTAACACGGGGTATGATGGCTACACCTTC. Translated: CASSFNTGYDGYTF.

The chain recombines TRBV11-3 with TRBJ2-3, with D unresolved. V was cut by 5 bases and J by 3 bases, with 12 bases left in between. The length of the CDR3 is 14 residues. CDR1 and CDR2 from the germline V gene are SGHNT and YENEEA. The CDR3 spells CASSQTQSTDTQYF. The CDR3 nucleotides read TGTGCCAGCAGCCAAACGCAGAGTACAGATACGCAGTATTTT.

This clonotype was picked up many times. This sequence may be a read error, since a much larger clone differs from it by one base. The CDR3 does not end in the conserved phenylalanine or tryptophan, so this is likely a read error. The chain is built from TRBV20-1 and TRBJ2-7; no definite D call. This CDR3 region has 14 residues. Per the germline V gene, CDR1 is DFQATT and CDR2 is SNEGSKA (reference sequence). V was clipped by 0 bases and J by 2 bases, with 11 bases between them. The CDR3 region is CSAREVGVAYEQYS. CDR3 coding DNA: TGCAGTGCTAGAGAGGTTGGCGTTGCCTACGAGCAGTACTCC.

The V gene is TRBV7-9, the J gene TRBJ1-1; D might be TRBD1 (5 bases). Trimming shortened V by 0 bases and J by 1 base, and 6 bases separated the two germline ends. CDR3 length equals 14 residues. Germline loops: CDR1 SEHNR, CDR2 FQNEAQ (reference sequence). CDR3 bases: TGTGCCAGCAGCTTAGCTGGGGGGAACACTGAAGCTTTCTTT. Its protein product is CASSLAGGNTEAFF.

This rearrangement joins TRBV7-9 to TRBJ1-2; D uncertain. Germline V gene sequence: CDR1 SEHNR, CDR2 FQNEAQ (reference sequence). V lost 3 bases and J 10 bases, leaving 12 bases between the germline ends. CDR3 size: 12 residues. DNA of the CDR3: TGTGCCAGCAGCTTTCGACCCAGTGACTACACCTTC. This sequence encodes CASSFRPSDYTF.

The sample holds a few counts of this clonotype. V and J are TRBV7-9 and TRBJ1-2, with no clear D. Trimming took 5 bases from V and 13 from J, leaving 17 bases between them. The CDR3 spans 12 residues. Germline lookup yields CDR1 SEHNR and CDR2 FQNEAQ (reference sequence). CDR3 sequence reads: CASSHELPPGTF. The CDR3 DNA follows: TGTGCCAGCAGCCACGAGTTACCACCCGGCACCTTC.